The entry below gives a single TCR beta chain sequence along with its context. Its antigen is still unknown. The sample comes from a study of T cell repertoires in cytomegalovirus infection. Germline CDR1 and CDR2: MGHRA and YSYEKL. J was trimmed by 5 bases and V by 4 bases; bases with no gene match: 5. The CDR3 is 13 amino acids. TCRdb reprocessed the reads with MiXCR, giving one entry per CDR3 protein. This table has around 900,000 distinct CDR3 sequences, about 33% appearing once. General study findings and limits: Adding up the frequency of public TCR beta families identified people who carried CMV plus the relevant HLA. Dominating the ex vivo response were HLA-C-restricted CMV-specific TCR beta clonotypes.

The clonotype was recovered from a human donor in good health (CMV status not recorded). Some clones in this sample may be carry-over from other donors' samples. This specimen was cultured CD8+ T cells from PBMCs, taken from culture after CMV antigen stimulation. The chain recombines TRBV4-1 with TRBJ2-7; 7 bases match TRBD1. The CDR3 region has the DNA TGCGCCAGCAGCCCGGGACAGATGGACGAGCAGTACTTC. Protein sequence: CASSPGQMDEQYF.